The sample holds many counts of the clone carrying this T cell receptor beta chain. Its antigen remains unknown. The data were obtained in a study of regulatory T cells in long-lasting Graves disease. Study conclusions and caveats: Having only a small sample size may have limited accuracy. Persistent disease favored TRBV28, TRBJ1-2 and TRBJ2-5. Persistent Graves' patients possessed reduced TCR diversity relative to recently diagnosed ones.

Time point: newly diagnosed GD, antithyroid drugs for less than 3 months. PBMC RNA was the source of the TCR library. This CDR3 comprises 16 residues. CDR1 is SGHVS, CDR2 FNYEAQ, per germline. V was pared by 1 base and J by 1 base, with 4 bases of the junction left unmatched. TCR beta libraries were built with iRepertoire HTBI primers and Arm-PCR of CDR3 regions. One entry per CDR3 protein results from TCRdb running MiXCR on the multiplex PCR reads. The table records a few hundred thousand distinct CDR3 sequences, 15% to 20% of them present only once. In addition, the sample was reused for a study of T cells in Graves' hyperthyroidism and ophthalmopathy. From that second work: Carried out on the TCR CDR3, a first-round RT-PCR used the HTBI primer set.

The sample was peripheral blood mononuclear cells (PBMCs), taken at new diagnosis, from a patient treated with antithyroid drugs. V usage is TRBV7-6 and J usage is TRBJ2-3, with TRBD2 identical over 8 bases. The source of this sequence is a woman younger than 30 with Graves disease. CDR3 region: CASSLGSGGGTDTQYF. CDR3 sequence (DNA): TGTGCCAGCAGCTTAGGTTCGGGAGGGGGCACAGATACGCAGTATTTT. The complete variable domain, with remaining parts taken from reference TRBV7-6 and TRBJ2-3, reads GAGVSQSPRYKVTKRGQDVALRCDPISGHVSLYWYRQALGQGPEFLTYFNYEAQQDKSGLPNDRFSAERPEGSISTLTIQRTEQRDSAMYRCASSLGSGGGTDTQYFGPGTRLTVL.